This TCR beta chain is from a study of regulatory T cells in long-lasting Graves disease. As for the study in general: Treatment with antithyroid drugs for over 5 years, together with positive TSH receptor antibodies, meant persistent Graves' disease.

For TCR beta, libraries came from iRepertoire HTBI primers and Arm-PCR of CDR3 regions. MiXCR, run by TCRdb on the multiplex PCR reads, gives a single entry per CDR3 protein. This sample has more than 650,000 distinct CDR3 sequences, with around 30% found just once. Sample time point: persistent/refractory GD, antithyroid drugs over 5 years with positive TRAb. Extracted PBMC RNA gave rise to the TCR library. The junction had 7 bases not matched to a gene; V was cut back by 4 bases and J by 6 bases. The CDR3 length is 16 residues. CDR1 SNHLY and CDR2 FYNNEI come from the germline V gene. Source: peripheral blood mononuclear cells (PBMCs), taken when the disease was refractory, from a patient treated with antithyroid drugs. This sequence joins TRBV2 and TRBJ1-5; 12 nucleotides align to TRBD1. This clonotype was obtained from a female donor with Graves disease. In nucleotides, the CDR3 is TGTGCCAGCAGTGGGGGGACAGGGGGCTCGGGTCAGCCCCAGCATTTT. Translating it yields CASSGGTGGSGQPQHF.